The 27 T cell receptor beta chains reported below all come from one sample, sequenced in a study of OX40 agonist ivuxolimab in advanced cancers. Data came from immunoSEQ multiplex PCR; TCRdb stores just in-frame clones and leaves some out. The sample lists 35,000 to 45,000 clones; about 90% were seen once. The specimen was CD4+ or CD8+ T cells sorted from blood, collected in a trial of the OX40 agonist ivuxolimab. The receptors shown here come from an adult with an advanced solid tumor such as melanoma, head and neck, liver or kidney cancer.

The J gene is TRBJ1-2, the V gene TRBV6-5, with D unclear. CDR1 and CDR2 (germline): MNHEY, SVGAGI. This CDR3 is 13 amino acids long. Trimming left V 6 bases short and J 2 bases short, with 10 bases between. This CDR3 is CASRSGLNYGYTF. Here the CDR3 DNA reads TGTGCCAGCAGGTCCGGACTCAACTATGGCTACACCTTC.

The chain uses TRBV28 and TRBJ1-5; TRBD1 agrees at 7 bases. CDR1 is MDHEN, CDR2 SYDVKM, per germline. The length of the CDR3 is 14 residues. V shed 8 bases, J shed 6 bases, and the junction held 10 bases outside the gene matches. The CDR3 sequence is CASAGQDHGQPQHF. In DNA form, the CDR3 reads TGTGCCAGCGCTGGACAGGATCATGGTCAGCCCCAGCATTTT. Drawing the rest from reference TRBV28 and TRBJ1-5, the complete variable domain is DVKVTQSSRYLVKRTGEKVFLECVQDMDHENMFWYRQDPGLGLRLIYFSYDVKMKEKGDIPEGYSVSREKKERFSLILESASTNQTSMYLCASAGQDHGQPQHFGDGTRLSIL.

This clone came up a few times. The chain carries TRBV7-6 and TRBJ1-4; maybe TRBD1 (6 bases). Germline CDR1 is SGHVS and CDR2 is FNYEAQ. V was shortened by 5 bases and J by 7 bases, with 17 bases between the two germline ends. This CDR3 contains 15 residues. The CDR3 spells CASSRNRAGGEKLFF. The CDR3 DNA is TGTGCCAGCAGCAGGAACAGGGCGGGTGGTGAAAAACTGTTTTTT.

V and J are TRBV2 and TRBJ2-7; possibly TRBD1 or TRBD2 for D (5 bases each). Germline assignment: CDR1 SNHLY and CDR2 FYNNEI. V was trimmed by 6 bases and J by 3 bases, leaving 12 bases between them. The CDR3 is made up of 13 amino acids. CDR3 in DNA: TGTGCCAGCAGCCCTCCAGGGAGCTACGAGCAGTACTTC. Its protein product is CASSPPGSYEQYF.

This chain uses TRBV29-1 with TRBJ2-1; 7 bases line up with TRBD2. The trim removed 5 bases at V and 9 bases at J, leaving 13 bases unmatched. There are 14 residues in the CDR3. Germline V lookup: CDR1 SQVTM, CDR2 ANQGSEA. Here the CDR3 DNA reads TGCAGCGTTAAAGCGGGGCTTACAATGGGTGAGCAGTTCTTC. Protein: CSVKAGLTMGEQFF.

The V and J genes are TRBV4-3 and TRBJ2-7; possibly TRBD1 or TRBD2 for D (6 bases each). This CDR3 comprises 14 residues. CDR1 and CDR2 (germline): LGHNA, YSLEER. Trimming stripped 4 bases from V and 7 bases from J, with 17 bases between. CDR3 coding DNA: TGCGCCAGCAGCCTCCAAGGGGGGTCAGGTGAGCAGTACTTC. Translated, it gives CASSLQGGSGEQYF.

This chain connects TRBV19 to TRBJ1-5; D unresolved. Germline CDR1 reads LNHDA; CDR2 reads SQIVND (reference sequence). V was clipped by 6 bases and J by 2 bases, with 11 bases between them. There are 14 residues in the CDR3. CDR3 loop: CASRYGQGNQPQHF. The CDR3 nucleotides are TGTGCCAGTAGGTATGGCCAGGGCAATCAGCCCCAGCATTTT.

This rearrangement joins TRBV28 to TRBJ1-2; weak D call: TRBD1 (6 bases). This CDR3 contains 15 residues. V lost 10 bases to trimming and J lost 8 bases, with 26 bases between them. Germline CDR1 reads MDHEN; CDR2 reads SYDVKM. The CDR3 DNA reads TGTGCCACCTACCTCCTACAGGGCTGGAGGGGGGGCTACACCTTC. Its protein product is CATYLLQGWRGGYTF.

This chain links TRBV28 with TRBJ1-3; no firm D call. V was clipped by 6 bases and J by 0 bases, with 9 bases between them. The CDR3 extends over 14 amino acids. Germline loops: CDR1 MDHEN, CDR2 SYDVKM. The CDR3 region is CASSPGPSGNTIYF. CDR3 nucleotides: TGTGCCAGCAGCCCCGGACCCTCTGGAAACACCATATATTTT. The whole variable domain, filled in from reference TRBV28 and TRBJ1-3, reads DVKVTQSSRYLVKRTGEKVFLECVQDMDHENMFWYRQDPGLGLRLIYFSYDVKMKEKGDIPEGYSVSREKKERFSLILESASTNQTSMYLCASSPGPSGNTIYFGEGSWLTVV.

Note on this clone: Mismatch with germline at one junction end may stem from a read error. The chain recombines TRBV5-4 with TRBJ2-7; D perhaps matches TRBD2 (5 bases). Germline V lookup: CDR1 SGHNT, CDR2 YYREEE (reference sequence). The CDR3 is 16 amino acids. CDR3 nucleotide sequence: TGCGCCAGCAGCCAAGTGGGTTCGGGAAATGGCTACGAGCAGTACTTC. Protein product: CASSQVGSGNGYEQYF. Full variable domain (missing parts from reference TRBV5-4 and TRBJ2-7): ETGVTQSPTHLIKTRGQQVTLRCSSQSGHNTVSWYQQALGQGPQFIFQYYREEENGRGNFPPRFSGLQFPNYSSELNVNALELDDSALYLCASSQVGSGNGYEQYFGPGTRLTVT.

As concerns this clone: Other DNA sequences from this sample encode an identical CDR3 as well. The chain couples TRBV30 to TRBJ1-5, with D unresolved. Trimming pared 5 bases from V and 0 bases from J, leaving 5 bases between. The CDR3 length is 12 residues. Germline CDR1 is GTSNPN and CDR2 is SVGIG (reference sequence). The CDR3 DNA reads TGTGCCTGGGGATATAGCAATCAGCCCCAGCATTTT. It is translated as CAWGYSNQPQHF.

This chain uses TRBV19 with TRBJ2-6; D possibly matches TRBD1 or TRBD2 (5 bases each). Germline values: CDR1 LNHDA, CDR2 SQIVND (reference sequence). This CDR3 comprises 16 residues. V was clipped by 6 bases and J by 0 bases, with 12 bases between them. The CDR3 DNA is TGTGCCAGTAGCCGGGACCACTACTCTGGGGCCAACGTCCTGACTTTC. Its protein is CASSRDHYSGANVLTF.

The count of this clone is one. V is TRBV5-1 and J is TRBJ2-3; TRBD2 matches 12 bases. V shed 4 bases and J 2 bases; nucleotides not matched to a gene: 5. This CDR3 has 16 residues. The germline CDR1 and CDR2 sequences are SGHRS and YFSETQ. CDR3 in DNA: TGCGCCAGCAGCCCTGGACTAGCGGGGCCCACAGATACGCAGTATTTT. Encoded protein: CASSPGLAGPTDTQYF.

V and J are TRBV28 and TRBJ1-3, with D unclear. V was pared by 3 bases and J by 0 bases, with 9 bases between. CDR3 length: 15 residues. Germline V gene lookup returns CDR1 MDHEN and CDR2 SYDVKM. The CDR3 sequence: CASSLPRSSGNTIYF. CDR3 bases: TGTGCCAGCAGTTTGCCCAGGAGCTCTGGAAACACCATATATTTT.

This clone was picked up one time. The chain joins TRBV29-1 to TRBJ1-1; a possible D gene is TRBD1 (6 bases). Germline-derived CDR1 and CDR2 are SQVTM and ANQGSEA. V was pared by 4 bases and J by 4 bases, with 16 bases between. The CDR3 totals 14 residues. CDR3 protein: CSVAARGSITEAFF. DNA for the CDR3: TGCAGCGTTGCGGCCAGGGGAAGCATCACTGAAGCTTTCTTT.

This chain links TRBV11-3 with TRBJ2-2; a weak D match, TRBD1 (5 bases). The CDR3 loop spans 13 amino acids. Germline-derived CDR1 and CDR2 are SGHNT and YENEEA. V lost 5 bases and J lost 1, with 5 bases in between. The DNA of the CDR3 is TGTGCCAGCAGCACAGGGAACACCGGGGAGCTGTTTTTT. Protein product: CASSTGNTGELFF.

The chain uses TRBV15 and TRBJ2-2, with D perhaps matching TRBD2 (6 bases). V lost 0 bases, J lost 2 bases, and 13 bases lay in between. Germline V gives CDR1 LNHNV, CDR2 YYDKDF (reference sequence). This CDR3 comprises 17 residues. The chain's CDR3 is CATSRDRNGRNTGELFF. The CDR3 DNA follows: TGTGCCACCAGCAGAGACCGTAACGGGAGAAACACCGGGGAGCTGTTTTTT.

Turning to this clone: Distinct nucleotide sequences in the sample also encode this CDR3. V gene TRBV6-5 combines with J gene TRBJ1-5; D remains ambiguous. Germline CDR1 MNHEY, CDR2 SVGAGI. The CDR3 runs to 14 residues. Trimming took off 5 bases at V and 2 bases at J, with 10 bases between the two ends. The chain's CDR3 is CASSEEPGNQPQHF. DNA of the CDR3: TGTGCCAGCAGTGAAGAACCAGGCAATCAGCCCCAGCATTTT.

J is TRBJ2-7 and V is TRBV15, with 7 bases lining up with TRBD2. The CDR3 consists of 13 residues. The germline CDR1 and CDR2 sequences are LNHNV and YYDKDF (reference sequence). J was trimmed by 3 bases and V by 6 bases; bases with no gene match: 5. The CDR3 DNA follows: TGTGCCACCAGTGCTGGACTAGACTACGAGCAGTACTTC. Protein product: CATSAGLDYEQYF. Together with reference TRBV15 and TRBJ2-7, the CDR3 gives the full variable domain: DAMVIQNPRYQVTQFGKPVTLSCSQTLNHNVMYWYQQKSSQAPKLLFHYYDKDFNNEADTPDNFQSRRPNTSFCFLDIRSPGLGDTAMYLCATSAGLDYEQYFGPGTRLTVT.

This rearrangement joins TRBV6-1 to TRBJ2-5; the D gene is possibly TRBD1 (5 bases). Per germline, CDR1 MNHNS and CDR2 SASEGT. The CDR3 is 15 amino acids. The V and J ends lost 0 bases and 1 base respectively, with 9 bases between them. Here the CDR3 reads CASSEARDSQETQYF. DNA of the CDR3: TGTGCCAGCAGTGAAGCGCGCGACAGCCAAGAGACCCAGTACTTC.

This chain joins TRBV28 and TRBJ2-3; no definite D call. The CDR3 has 10 amino acids. V dropped 6 bases and J dropped 7 bases, with 5 bases sitting between them. Per germline, CDR1 MDHEN and CDR2 SYDVKM. The chain's CDR3 is CASSYNTQYF. In DNA form, the CDR3 reads TGTGCCAGCAGCTATAATACGCAGTATTTT.

This rearrangement joins TRBV19 to TRBJ2-3, with a weak D call TRBD2 (6 bases). Germline assignment: CDR1 LNHDA and CDR2 SQIVND (reference sequence). The CDR3 is made up of 16 amino acids. Trimming shortened V by 7 bases and J by 0 bases, and 17 bases separated the two germline ends. CDR3 sequence reads: CASTSRDSLSTDTQYF. The CDR3 DNA reads as TGTGCCAGTACCTCTAGGGACTCCCTTAGCACAGATACGCAGTATTTT.

V gene TRBV2 combines with J gene TRBJ2-4; D call uncertain. V was trimmed by 6 bases and J by 5 bases, leaving 5 bases between them. This CDR3 has 11 residues. Germline-derived CDR1 and CDR2 are SNHLY and FYNNEI. This CDR3 reads CASSPQNIQYF. In DNA form, the CDR3 reads TGTGCCAGCAGCCCTCAAAACATTCAGTACTTC. The whole variable domain, filled in from reference TRBV2 and TRBJ2-4, reads EPEVTQTPSHQVTQMGQEVILRCVPISNHLYFYWYRQILGQKVEFLVSFYNNEISEKSEIFDDQFSVERPDGSNFTLKIRSTKLEDSAMYFCASSPQNIQYFGAGTRLSVL.

V and J are TRBV28 and TRBJ1-6; D is undetermined. The CDR3 contains 15 residues. Between the trimmed V and J ends, which lost 2 bases and 8 bases, there was a span of 13 bases. Germline CDR1 and CDR2: MDHEN and SYDVKM. The CDR3 nucleotides read TGTGCCAGCAGTTTACCGGGGAATTTTGATTCACCCCTCCACTTT. This sequence encodes CASSLPGNFDSPLHF.

V gene TRBV5-4 combines with J gene TRBJ2-1; D gene uncertain. The V and J ends lost 4 bases and 8 bases respectively, with 25 bases between them. The germline V gene has CDR1 SGHNT and CDR2 YYREEE (reference sequence). CDR3 length equals 17 residues. Here the CDR3 reads CASSQERLILQGDEQFF. In nucleotides, the CDR3 is TGTGCCAGCAGCCAAGAACGGCTAATCCTACAAGGCGATGAGCAGTTCTTC.

This rearrangement joins TRBV27 to TRBJ2-7; 8 bases align to TRBD1. Germline CDR1 is MNHEY and CDR2 is SMNVEV (reference sequence). The CDR3 contains 13 residues. After removal of 8 bases from V and 6 bases from J, the junction contained 9 bases not matched to a gene. CDR3 sequence reads: CASSRPGGREQYF. CDR3 in DNA: TGTGCCAGCTCCCGGCCAGGGGGCCGCGAGCAGTACTTC.

V usage is TRBV5-4 and J usage is TRBJ1-1, with D uncertain. This CDR3 comprises 12 residues. Germline lookup yields CDR1 SGHNT and CDR2 YYREEE (reference sequence). V lost 1 base, J lost 4 bases, and 5 bases lay in between. CDR3 nucleotides: TGTGCCAGCAGCTTGCGGGGCACTGAAGCTTTCTTT. It encodes CASSLRGTEAFF.